The 23 T cell receptor beta chains in this list originate from one sample, sequenced in a study of cytomegalovirus exposure and HLA in healthy donors. Researchers ran the PCR with 60 Vbeta and 13 Jbeta primers. Sequenced by immunoSEQ multiplex PCR; TCRdb stores in-frame clones only, minus some. The sample lists about 160,000 clones, over 70% occurring once. Sequencing was done on a sample of PBMCs. The receptors shown here come from a middle-aged man in good health and CMV-seropositive.

This clone was detected only once. The V and J genes are TRBV19 and TRBJ1-5, with 8 bases fitting TRBD1. Trimming took 4 bases from V and 0 from J; bases not matched to a gene: 8. This CDR3 has 17 residues. Germline V gene lookup returns CDR1 LNHDA and CDR2 SQIVND (reference sequence). CDR3 sequence reads: CASSTSTGGASNQPQHF. CDR3 coding DNA: TGTGCCAGTAGTACATCAACAGGGGGTGCTAGCAATCAGCCCCAGCATTTT.

The chain joins TRBV5-1 to TRBJ2-7, with 10 bases matching TRBD2. J lost 6 bases, V lost 4 bases, and 10 bases had no gene match. The CDR3 has 15 amino acids. Germline V lookup: CDR1 SGHRS, CDR2 YFSETQ. The CDR3 is CASSASLAGSGEQYF. In nucleotides, the CDR3 is TGCGCCAGCAGCGCCTCACTAGCGGGATCCGGCGAGCAGTACTTC. The variable domain in full, with the rest retrieved from reference TRBV5-1 and TRBJ2-7, is KAGVTQTPRYLIKTRGQQVTLSCSPISGHRSVSWYQQTPGQGLQFLFEYFSETQRNKGNFPGRFSGRQFSNSRSEMNVSTLELGDSALYLCASSASLAGSGEQYFGPGTRLTVT.

J is TRBJ1-2 and V is TRBV29-1; D is possibly TRBD1 (5 bases). Germline-derived CDR1 and CDR2 are SQVTM and ANQGSEA. V was pared by 4 bases and J by 6 bases, with 18 bases between. This CDR3 region has 14 residues. This CDR3 reads CSVGPTGGWDGYTF. The CDR3 DNA sequence: TGCAGCGTTGGACCCACAGGCGGTTGGGATGGCTACACCTTC. Supplemented by reference TRBV29-1 and TRBJ1-2, the full variable domain reads SAVISQKPSRDICQRGTSLTIQCQVDSQVTMMFWYRQQPGQSLTLIATANQGSEATYESGFVIDKFPISRPNLTFSTLTVSNMSPEDSSIYLCSVGPTGGWDGYTFGSGTRLTVV.

The chain carries TRBV4-1 and TRBJ2-5; 8 positions agree with TRBD1. The CDR3 sequence is 14 residues long. V gave up 3 bases and J gave up 3 bases; unmatched junction bases: 3. Per germline, CDR1 MGHRA and CDR2 YSYEKL. CDR3 loop: CASSHKDREETQYF. CDR3 coding DNA: TGCGCCAGCAGCCACAAGGACAGGGAAGAGACCCAGTACTTC.

The chain employs TRBV5-6 and TRBJ2-3; D is perhaps TRBD1 (5 bases). Germline CDR1 is SGHDT and CDR2 is YYEEEE. This CDR3 is built from 14 residues. V lost 0 bases and J lost 4, with 9 bases in between. CDR3 sequence reads: CASSLGGESDTQYF. The CDR3 DNA reads TGTGCCAGCAGCTTGGGGGGCGAGTCAGATACGCAGTATTTT.

The rearrangement links TRBV4-3 to TRBJ2-7, with D possibly TRBD2 on 6 matching bases. V lost 1 base and J lost 0, with 10 bases in between. This CDR3 has 15 amino acids. Germline-derived CDR1 and CDR2 are LGHNA and YSLEER. This chain's CDR3 is CASSQAGGVSYEQYF. Written as DNA, the CDR3 is TGCGCCAGCAGCCAAGCCGGCGGGGTCTCCTACGAGCAGTACTTC.

The V call is TRBV12-5, the J call TRBJ2-7, with D possibly matching TRBD1 (6 bases). The germline gives CDR1 LGHNT, CDR2 FRNRAP. V was shortened by 5 bases and J by 0 bases, with 17 bases between the two germline ends. The CDR3 is 16 amino acids. CDR3 coding DNA: TGTGCTAGTGGTGCCGAAACAGGGTCCGGCTCCTACGAGCAGTACTTC. This sequence encodes CASGAETGSGSYEQYF.

The J gene is TRBJ2-3, the V gene TRBV10-3; TRBD2 agrees at 15 bases. CDR3 length equals 18 residues. The ends lost 0 bases at V and 2 bases at J; junction bases unmatched: 3. CDR1 and CDR2 (germline): ENHRY, SYGVKD. This chain's CDR3 is CAISESGLAGGLTDTQYF. The CDR3 nucleotides are TGTGCCATCAGTGAGTCGGGACTAGCGGGGGGACTCACAGATACGCAGTATTTT.

The rearrangement links TRBV7-3 to TRBJ2-1; D gene uncertain. This CDR3 is 11 amino acids long. V was cut by 6 bases and J by 10 bases, with 10 bases left in between. Germline CDR1 and CDR2: SGHTA and FQGTGA. In DNA form, the CDR3 reads TGTGCCAGCAGTGACCAGCGCGAGCAGTTCTTC. Translated: CASSDQREQFF.

Points on this clone: The sample holds other DNA sequences that translate to the same CDR3. The gene calls are TRBV2 and TRBJ2-3; 8 positions agree with TRBD2. Germline V gene lookup returns CDR1 SNHLY and CDR2 FYNNEI. The CDR3 is made up of 14 amino acids. The trim removed 4 bases at V and 6 bases at J, leaving 6 bases unmatched. Here the CDR3 reads CASSAGGSQDTQYF. CDR3 in DNA: TGTGCCAGCAGTGCGGGGGGGTCTCAGGATACGCAGTATTTT.

The chain links TRBV28 to TRBJ2-1; D gene ambiguous. Germline values: CDR1 MDHEN, CDR2 SYDVKM. Trimming stripped 4 bases from V and 0 bases from J, with 7 bases between. CDR3 length: 14 residues. The DNA of the CDR3 is TGTGCCAGCAGTTCCCTAGGCTCCTACAATGAGCAGTTCTTC. Amino acids: CASSSLGSYNEQFF.

This clone appeared a single time. The chain recombines TRBV27 with TRBJ2-2; D may be TRBD2 (6 bases). V lost 8 bases and J lost 6, with 16 bases in between. The CDR3 extends over 14 amino acids. Germline CDR1 is MNHEY and CDR2 is SMNVEV (reference sequence). This CDR3 reads CASGGLAIPGELFF. In DNA, the CDR3 is TGTGCCAGCGGCGGTCTAGCGATTCCCGGGGAGCTGTTTTTT.

The chain links TRBV30 to TRBJ1-2; tentative D call: TRBD1 (6 bases). The germline V and J ends were trimmed by 4 bases and 7 bases, with 16 bases remaining between them. Germline V gene sequence: CDR1 GTSNPN, CDR2 SVGIG (reference sequence). The CDR3 is 13 amino acids. This CDR3 reads CAWTSDRRGGYTF. The CDR3, as DNA: TGTGCCTGGACCTCCGACAGGAGAGGTGGCTACACCTTC.

Only one count was recorded for this clone. V usage is TRBV29-1 and J usage is TRBJ1-2; D is uncertain. Germline lookup yields CDR1 SQVTM and CDR2 ANQGSEA. This CDR3 has 13 residues. V lost 3 bases and J 1 base, leaving 9 bases between the germline ends. CDR3 nucleotide sequence: TGCAGCGTTGACGTCAGTATTAACTATGGCTACACCTTC. It translates to CSVDVSINYGYTF.

This sequence joins TRBV7-8 and TRBJ2-1; 11 bases are a match to TRBD2. CDR3 length: 15 residues. Germline V gives CDR1 SGHVS, CDR2 FQNEAQ. V lost 7 bases and J lost 4; bases outside the gene matches: 6. The CDR3 DNA sequence: TGTGCCAGCACCCGTAGCGGGGGGGTTTACAATGAGCAGTTCTTC. This sequence encodes CASTRSGGVYNEQFF.

The rearrangement joins TRBV2 to TRBJ2-2; 12 bases are shared with TRBD1. The trim removed 3 bases at V and 4 bases at J, leaving 9 bases unmatched. Germline V lookup: CDR1 SNHLY, CDR2 FYNNEI. There are 18 residues in the CDR3. CDR3 loop: CASSEGGQGASSTGELFF. The CDR3 DNA is TGTGCCAGCAGTGAGGGGGGACAGGGGGCGAGTAGCACCGGGGAGCTGTTTTTT.

The genes are TRBV5-1 and TRBJ2-3; 10 bases map to TRBD2. Germline values: CDR1 SGHRS, CDR2 YFSETQ. The V segment lost 0 bases and the J segment 6 bases; nucleotides outside the gene matches: 7. This CDR3 spans 16 amino acids. CDR3 DNA sequence: TGCGCCAGCAGCTTGGCCTGGGCTAGCGGGGGTGATACGCAGTATTTT. Its translation: CASSLAWASGGDTQYF. The full variable domain, with the rest looked up from reference TRBV5-1 and TRBJ2-3, is KAGVTQTPRYLIKTRGQQVTLSCSPISGHRSVSWYQQTPGQGLQFLFEYFSETQRNKGNFPGRFSGRQFSNSRSEMNVSTLELGDSALYLCASSLAWASGGDTQYFGPGTRLTVL.

This chain joins TRBV7-9 and TRBJ2-1; D unclear. The CDR3 contains 12 residues. V was shortened by 7 bases and J by 5 bases, with 9 bases between the two germline ends. Germline V gene sequence: CDR1 SEHNR, CDR2 FQNEAQ (reference sequence). The CDR3 DNA is TGTGCCAGCAACCGAGTTGACAATGAGCAGTTCTTC. This sequence encodes CASNRVDNEQFF.

The V call is TRBV5-1, the J call TRBJ2-3, with D uncertain. Trimming took off 4 bases at V and 6 bases at J, with 15 bases between the two ends. CDR3 length: 14 amino acids. The germline CDR1 and CDR2 sequences are SGHRS and YFSETQ. This CDR3 is CASSQLNPGDTQYF. CDR3 coding DNA: TGCGCCAGCAGCCAACTCAACCCCGGGGATACGCAGTATTTT.

The chain combines TRBV6-5 with TRBJ2-7, with 10 bases that match TRBD1. Germline values: CDR1 MNHEY, CDR2 SVGAGI. V lost 10 bases and J lost 0; bases outside the gene matches: 6. The CDR3 length is 14 residues. The CDR3 region is CATARDRGSYEQYF. CDR3 coding DNA: TGTGCCACCGCACGGGACAGGGGCTCCTACGAGCAGTACTTC.

The chain combines TRBV6-1 with TRBJ1-2; unclear D gene. Deletions cut 9 bases from V and 5 bases from J, with 10 bases between. The CDR3 totals 11 residues. Germline V CDR1 and CDR2: MNHNS, SASEGT. The DNA of the CDR3 is TGTGCCAGTCACGGAGTATATGGCTACACCTTC. Protein product: CASHGVYGYTF.

The chain joins TRBV6-5 to TRBJ2-1; D might be TRBD1 (5 bases). Germline CDR1 MNHEY, CDR2 SVGAGI. There are 15 residues in the CDR3. V was shortened by 0 bases and J by 1 base, with 7 bases between the two germline ends. The CDR3 DNA is TGTGCCAGCAGTTACTCAGGGGTATCCTACAATGAGCAGTTCTTC. It translates to CASSYSGVSYNEQFF.

This rearrangement joins TRBV5-5 to TRBJ1-2, with D hard to call. The CDR3 is made up of 14 amino acids. With 2 bases removed from V and 3 bases from J, the gap between germline ends came to 11 bases. Germline V gene sequence: CDR1 SGHKS, CDR2 YYEKEE (reference sequence). The CDR3 here is CASSLHPSDYGYTF. In nucleotides, the CDR3 is TGTGCCAGCAGCTTACACCCGTCAGACTATGGCTACACCTTC.